A single T cell receptor beta chain is shown here with its context. This record comes from a study of blood T cell repertoires in COVID-19. In the study overall: The study drew acute and convalescent COVID-19 samples from the United States, Italy and Spain. PBMCs, B-cell-depleted T cells, or T cells were the source of the cDNA or gDNA that made up the material.

The CDR3 has 19 amino acids. Per the authors' pipeline: Amplification from reference gene primers served as the basis for estimated nucleated cell counts. Measured with immunoSEQ multiplex PCR; TCRdb has only the in-frame clones, and not every one. The V and J calls and clone size are taken from that table; D and trimming were inferred from the DNA. Here the sample spans 180,000 or so clones, 80% to 90% being singletons. This TCR came from a woman aged 50 to 60 with acute or convalescent COVID-19. The sequenced sample was peripheral blood. V usage is TRBV1 and J usage is TRBJ1-2; the table gives TRBD1 as D, unverified against the DNA. TRBV1 is tagged as a pseudogene. DNA of the CDR3: TGCACCAGCAGCCAAGCCCGACCCCACTTGGACAGAGCTAACTATGGCTACACCTTC. Translating gives CTSSQARPHLDRANYGYTF.